These 10 T cell receptor beta chains originate from one sample sequenced in a study of blood T cells in healthy people across ages. A J-beta primer mix and a sample-barcoded 5' primer were used in a second PCR of roughly 7 to 12 cycles. Each CDR3 protein gets one entry after TCRdb re-called the 5' RACE reads with MiXCR. The table includes roughly 1,800,000 distinct CDR3 sequences, roughly 49% detected once. The specimen was blood. The origin of the receptors is a woman in her thirties or forties in good health.

The chain recombines TRBV5-1 with TRBJ1-2; D is undetermined. The CDR3 sequence is 14 residues long. Trimming removed 4 bases at V and 3 bases at J, with 13 bases between. Germline values: CDR1 SGHRS, CDR2 YFSETQ. The DNA for the CDR3 is TGCGCCAGCAGCCCCCGGGCAGGCGACTATGGCTACACCTTC. Translated, it gives CASSPRAGDYGYTF. The variable domain in full, with the rest retrieved from reference TRBV5-1 and TRBJ1-2, is KAGVTQTPRYLIKTRGQQVTLSCSPISGHRSVSWYQQTPGQGLQFLFEYFSETQRNKGNFPGRFSGRQFSNSRSEMNVSTLELGDSALYLCASSPRAGDYGYTFGSGTRLTVV.

The chain combines TRBV9 with TRBJ2-1, with D uncertain. Germline V gene sequence: CDR1 SGDLS, CDR2 YYNGEE. Trimming took 1 base from V and 10 from J, leaving 6 bases between them. There are 11 residues in the CDR3. The DNA of the CDR3 is TGTGCCAGCAGCGTAAGCCAGGAGCAGTTCTTC. Translating gives CASSVSQEQFF.

The sample holds one count of this clonotype. This chain uses TRBV2 with TRBJ2-3; TRBD1 aligns across 8 bases. Germline V lookup: CDR1 SNHLY, CDR2 FYNNEI. Unmatched junction bases numbered 20, after V lost 7 bases and J lost 14 bases. This CDR3 comprises 15 residues. The CDR3, as DNA: TGTGCCAGCATCATAGGACAGGGAAAGGTTCCAAGTCCGTATTTT. Its protein is CASIIGQGKVPSPYF. The full variable domain, its missing parts supplied by reference TRBV2 and TRBJ2-3, is EPEVTQTPSHQVTQMGQEVILRCVPISNHLYFYWYRQILGQKVEFLVSFYNNEISEKSEIFDDQFSVERPDGSNFTLKIRSTKLEDSAMYFCASIIGQGKVPSPYFGPGTRLTVL.

This clonotype was seen just once. The junction does not match germline at one end; this may be a read error. V usage is TRBV7-2 and J usage is TRBJ1-2; D remains unclear. The germline V gene encodes CDR1 SGHTA and CDR2 FQGNSA. The length of the CDR3 is 15 residues. As DNA, the CDR3 is TGTGCCAGCAGCGACCGGGGTCAGACTAACTATGACTACACCTTC. It translates to CASSDRGQTNYDYTF.

There are a few counts of this clonotype. The chain is built from TRBV12-3 or TRBV12-4 and TRBJ2-1, with 9 bases fitting TRBD1. CDR3 length: 18 amino acids. J was trimmed by 7 bases and V by 6 bases; bases with no gene match: 19. DNA of the CDR3: TGTGCCAGCAGCTTCCGAACAGGGGGCGGTTCTAGCAAGAATGAGCAGTTCTTC. It is translated as CASSFRTGGGSSKNEQFF.

V gene TRBV20-1 combines with J gene TRBJ1-5; 7 bases are shared with TRBD1. Germline V gene data show CDR1 as DFQATT and CDR2 as SNEGSKA (reference sequence). CDR3 length: 14 amino acids. The ends lost 7 bases at V and 3 bases at J; junction bases unmatched: 9. The DNA for the CDR3 is TGCAGTGGAAAGACAGGGCGAAACAATCAGCCCCAGCATTTT. As protein: CSGKTGRNNQPQHF.

The chain carries TRBV7-2 and TRBJ1-5, with TRBD1 identical over 9 bases. Germline V gene sequence: CDR1 SGHTA, CDR2 FQGNSA. Trimming at V came to 5 bases and at J to 6 bases, leaving 5 bases not matched to a gene. The CDR3 loop spans 14 amino acids. The chain's CDR3 is CASSVQGASQPQHF. The DNA of the CDR3 is TGTGCCAGCAGCGTACAGGGGGCTTCTCAGCCCCAGCATTTT. Based on the CDR3 plus reference TRBV7-2 and TRBJ1-5, the full variable domain is GAGVSQSPSNKVTEKGKDVELRCDPISGHTALYWYRQSLGQGLEFLIYFQGNSAPDKSGLPSDRFSAERTGGSVSTLTIQRTQQEDSAVYLCASSVQGASQPQHFGDGTRLSIL.

The chain employs TRBV20-1 and TRBJ2-5; perhaps TRBD2 as D (5 bases). With 3 bases removed from V and 3 bases from J, the gap between germline ends came to 11 bases. Germline V gives CDR1 DFQATT, CDR2 SNEGSKA (reference sequence). This CDR3 region has 13 residues. The CDR3 DNA sequence: TGCAGTGCTAGGGGTCGAGCGGAAGAGACCCAGTACTTC. Encoded protein: CSARGRAEETQYF.

This clonotype was recorded a few times. This chain links TRBV5-5 with TRBJ2-7; TRBD1 agrees at 11 bases. Per the germline V gene, CDR1 is SGHKS and CDR2 is YYEKEE (reference sequence). After removal of 4 bases from V and 1 base from J, the junction contained 7 bases not matched to a gene. The CDR3 sequence is 16 residues long. This chain's CDR3 is CASSRPGTGGSYEQYF. DNA of the CDR3: TGTGCCAGCAGCCGGCCCGGGACAGGGGGTTCCTACGAGCAGTACTTC. Full variable domain (missing parts from reference TRBV5-5 and TRBJ2-7): DAGVTQSPTHLIKTRGQQVTLRCSPISGHKSVSWYQQVLGQGPQFIFQYYEKEERGRGNFPDRFSARQFPNYSSELNVNALLLGDSALYLCASSRPGTGGSYEQYFGPGTRLTVT.

The V call is TRBV21-1, the J call TRBJ2-7; TRBD2 is taken as the D call from the table, unchecked against the DNA. TRBV21-1 is shown as a pseudogene. This CDR3 has 15 amino acids. The CDR3 reads CASVQVAGDSYEQYF. Here the CDR3 DNA reads TGTGCCAGCGTGCAAGTGGCGGGGGACTCCTACGAGCAGTACTTC.